The present TCR beta chain was sequenced within a study of cytomegalovirus exposure and HLA in healthy donors. Study conclusions and caveats: A prior analysis recorded that most TCR beta V segments were productive about 87% or about 30% of the time. 164 TCR beta chains were listed as cytomegalovirus-associated. The study had only CMV serostatus as immune exposure information.

13 Jbeta primers and 60 Vbeta primers were used for the PCR. Assay: immunoSEQ multiplex PCR; the TCRdb copy retains only in-frame clones and omits some. The table records around 150,000 clones, roughly 80% of them present only once. Remarks on this clone: The antigen remains undetermined.

The V and J ends lost 4 bases and 7 bases respectively, with 12 bases between them. The germline V gene has CDR1 SGHRS and CDR2 YFSETQ. This CDR3 is 13 amino acids long. This chain uses TRBV5-1 with TRBJ2-1; D is possibly TRBD1 (5 bases). The clonotype comes from a woman aged 25-40 years in good health and CMV-seropositive. The sample comprised PBMCs. CDR3 in amino acids: CASSPDIWNEQFF. DNA for the CDR3: TGCGCCAGCAGCCCGGACATTTGGAATGAGCAGTTCTTC.